The rows below give T cell receptor beta chains drawn from one sample of a study of blood T cell repertoires in COVID-19. Clones were read by immunoSEQ multiplex PCR, and TCRdb kept only the in-frame ones, dropping some. The sample carries about 280,000 clones, about 85% recorded once. Sequencing input: PBMCs or T cells enriched from blood (not recorded which). These receptors all stem from a woman aged 50 to 65 who had recovered from COVID-19. Both conserved end residues are part of each CDR3. A D gene is named only where the DNA matches it firmly. Only some rows state a clone size, as once, few, many or a class for expanded clones.

d_call | clone_size | j_call | v_call | cdr3_aa | cdr3_nt
TRBD1 | NA | TRBJ2-7 | TRBV7-2 | CASSTQGPYEQYF | TGTGCCAGCAGCACACAGGGGCCCTACGAGCAGTACTTC
NA | once | TRBJ1-6 | TRBV28 | CATRRANSPLHF | TGTGCAACCCGGCGGGCCAATTCACCCCTCCACTTT
TRBD1 | NA | TRBJ1-4 | TRBV15 | CATSRNRGLANEKLFF | TGTGCCACCAGTAGAAACAGGGGGCTAGCTAATGAAAAACTGTTTTTT
NA | few | TRBJ1-2 | TRBV30 | CAWSVSSRGYGYTF | TGTGCCTGGAGTGTCTCGTCCAGGGGATATGGCTACACCTTC
NA | NA | TRBJ1-4 | TRBV19 | CASASGTTTNEKLFF | TGTGCCAGCGCGTCCGGGACAACAACTAATGAAAAACTGTTTTTT
NA | NA | TRBJ2-2 | TRBV7-3 | CASSYARDSAGELFF | TGTGCCAGCAGCTATGCCCGTGACAGCGCCGGGGAGCTGTTTTTT
NA | NA | TRBJ1-1 | TRBV30 | CAWSVSAGFEAFF | TGTGCCTGGAGTGTATCGGCGGGCTTTGAAGCTTTCTTT
NA | NA | TRBJ1-6 | TRBV19 | CASSMDRSSPLHF | TGTGCCAGTAGTATGGACAGATCTTCACCCCTCCACTTT
TRBD2 | NA | TRBJ2-7 | TRBV30 | CAWRLAQQGSYEQYF | TGTGCCTGGAGACTAGCGCAACAAGGATCCTACGAGCAGTACTTC
NA | NA | TRBJ1-1 | TRBV19 | CASTQGSAEAFF | TGTGCCAGTACCCAGGGCAGCGCTGAAGCTTTCTTT
TRBD1 | NA | TRBJ1-1 | TRBV11-2 | CASSPRQGRTEAFF | TGTGCCAGCAGCCCGAGACAGGGACGGACTGAAGCTTTCTTT
TRBD1 | NA | TRBJ2-1 | TRBV5-1 | CASSSGQSSYNEQFF | TGCGCCAGCAGCTCGGGACAGAGCTCCTACAATGAGCAGTTCTTC
NA | NA | TRBJ1-1 | TRBV4-1 | CASSQQVTNTEAFF | TGCGCCAGCAGCCAACAGGTCACGAACACTGAAGCTTTCTTT
NA | NA | TRBJ1-2 | TRBV12-3/TRBV12-4 | CASSLDRYYGYTF | TGTGCCAGCAGCCTGGACAGATACTATGGCTACACCTTC
NA | few | TRBJ1-5 | TRBV19 | CASSSHRTNQPQHF | TGTGCCAGTAGTAGTCACAGAACTAATCAGCCCCAGCATTTT
NA | NA | TRBJ1-5 | TRBV2 | CASSEGRIWVKQPQHF | TGTGCCAGCAGTGAAGGGAGGATCTGGGTGAAACAGCCCCAGCATTTT
NA | NA | TRBJ2-1 | TRBV5-1 | CASSLESPTYNEQFF | TGCGCCAGCAGCTTAGAGTCCCCTACCTACAATGAGCAGTTCTTC
NA | NA | TRBJ1-4 | TRBV10-3 | CATGGGATNEKLFF | TGTGCCACCGGCGGGGGCGCAACTAATGAAAAACTGTTTTTT
NA | NA | TRBJ1-4 | TRBV19 | CASSIQSGEKLFF | TGTGCCAGTAGTATTCAGTCGGGTGAAAAACTGTTTTTT
NA | NA | TRBJ2-1 | TRBV27 | CASSLPPRGGLSSYNEQFF | TGTGCCAGCAGTTTACCACCGAGGGGAGGTCTTAGCTCCTACAATGAGCAGTTCTTC
NA | NA | TRBJ2-7 | TRBV7-2 | CASSTRADFYEQYF | TGTGCCAGCTCTACCAGGGCAGACTTCTACGAGCAGTACTTC
TRBD1 | NA | TRBJ2-7 | TRBV5-4 | CASSLGGRTGSHEQYF | TGTGCCAGCAGCTTGGGGGGCCGGACAGGGTCCCACGAGCAGTACTTC
TRBD1 | NA | TRBJ1-3 | TRBV7-2 | CASSVGTAGDTIYF | TGTGCCAGCAGCGTCGGGACAGCGGGGGACACCATATATTTT
NA | NA | TRBJ1-1 | TRBV18 | CASSSIQGVGTEAFF | TGTGCCAGCTCATCCATACAGGGAGTCGGCACTGAAGCTTTCTTT
TRBD2 | NA | TRBJ2-3 | TRBV20-1 | CSASPPYAGVADTQYF | TGCAGTGCTAGTCCCCCCTACGCGGGGGTTGCAGATACGCAGTATTTT
TRBD2 | once | TRBJ2-7 | TRBV20-1 | CSASGLAGAPGGSYEQYF | TGCAGTGCTAGTGGGCTAGCGGGGGCCCCGGGGGGATCGTACGAGCAGTACTTC
NA | NA | TRBJ1-2 | TRBV7-9 | CASEGGRLGYTF | TGTGCCAGCGAGGGAGGGCGCCTTGGCTACACCTTC
TRBD1 | NA | TRBJ2-7 | TRBV20-1 | CSAGQFYEQYF | TGCAGTGCGGGACAGTTCTACGAGCAGTACTTC
NA | NA | TRBJ2-7 | TRBV21-1 | CASSKNLGLLAGEIDEQYF | TGTGCCAGCAGCAAAAATTTGGGCCTGCTAGCGGGAGAAATCGACGAGCAGTACTTC
TRBD1 | NA | TRBJ1-1 | TRBV4-1 | CASSRGQGFVSEAFF | TGCGCCAGCAGCCGAGGACAGGGGTTTGTATCTGAAGCTTTCTTT
NA | NA | TRBJ1-3 | TRBV19 | CASSMGHLSGNTIYF | TGTGCCAGTAGTATGGGACACCTCTCTGGAAACACCATATATTTT
NA | few | TRBJ1-1 | TRBV6-5 | CASSYGRANVAFF | TGTGCCAGCAGTTACGGCAGGGCGAACGTAGCTTTCTTT
NA | NA | TRBJ2-2 | TRBV4-3 | CASSDRNTGELFF | TGCGCCAGCAGCGACAGGAACACCGGGGAGCTGTTTTTT
TRBD2 | NA | TRBJ2-1 | TRBV18 | CASSPPITSGGDAYNEQFF | TGTGCCAGCTCACCACCGATTACTAGCGGGGGGGATGCGTACAATGAGCAGTTCTTC
TRBD2 | NA | TRBJ2-5 | TRBV7-8 | CASSPGTSGGVSETQYF | TGTGCCAGCAGCCCCGGGACTAGCGGGGGGGTCAGCGAGACCCAGTACTTC
NA | NA | TRBJ2-1 | TRBV11-2 | CASSPSHRDNEQFF | TGTGCCAGCAGCCCTTCTCACAGGGACAATGAGCAGTTCTTC
NA | NA | TRBJ2-7 | TRBV19 | CASSNPAGATYEQYF | TGTGCCAGTAGTAATCCGGCGGGGGCAACCTACGAGCAGTACTTC
NA | NA | TRBJ2-1 | TRBV5-8 | CASSLAVGPYNEQFF | TGTGCCAGCAGCTTGGCCGTGGGGCCCTACAATGAGCAGTTCTTC
NA | NA | TRBJ1-1 | TRBV18 | CASSLDTEAFF | TGTGCCAGCTCACTCGACACTGAAGCTTTCTTT
NA | NA | TRBJ1-6 | TRBV9 | CASSVAPSTPSSYNSPLHF | TGTGCCAGCAGCGTAGCCCCTTCGACCCCTAGCTCCTATAATTCACCCCTCCACTTT
NA | NA | TRBJ2-3 | TRBV10-3 | CAISESTRASTDTQYF | TGTGCCATCAGTGAGTCCACCAGGGCTAGCACAGATACGCAGTATTTT
TRBD1 | NA | TRBJ2-1 | TRBV7-9 | CASGLDRSYNEQFF | TGTGCCAGCGGTCTGGACAGGAGCTACAATGAGCAGTTCTTC
NA | once | TRBJ1-1 | TRBV6-2/TRBV6-3 | CASSKPTGQAFF | TGTGCCAGCAGTAAACCGACAGGCCAGGCTTTCTTT
TRBD1 | NA | TRBJ2-7 | TRBV5-6 | CASPGPGQPYEQYF | TGTGCCAGCCCCGGGCCGGGACAGCCCTACGAGCAGTACTTC
NA | NA | TRBJ2-7 | TRBV5-1 | CASGFLQGYEQYF | TGCGCCAGCGGATTCTTACAGGGTTACGAGCAGTACTTC
NA | few | TRBJ1-2 | TRBV11-2 | CASSLVSGAGGYTF | TGTGCCAGCAGCTTAGTATCAGGGGCTGGTGGCTACACCTTC
NA | few | TRBJ2-5 | TRBV20-1 | CSPRDRWTQYF | TGCAGTCCTCGGGATCGATGGACCCAGTACTTC
TRBD1 | NA | TRBJ1-5 | TRBV4-1 | CASSYDRVDQPQHF | TGCGCCAGCAGCTATGACAGGGTTGATCAGCCCCAGCATTTT
NA | NA | TRBJ1-5 | TRBV7-9 | CASSPEGGNQPQHF | TGTGCCAGCAGCCCCGAAGGGGGTAATCAGCCCCAGCATTTT
NA | NA | TRBJ1-6 | TRBV5-4 | CASSLGGDNSPLHF | TGTGCCAGCAGCTTGGGTGGAGACAATTCACCCCTCCACTTT
TRBD1 | NA | TRBJ2-3 | TRBV28 | CASSSPGTEATDTQYF | TGTGCCAGCAGTTCGCCAGGGACAGAGGCCACAGATACGCAGTATTTT
TRBD2 | NA | TRBJ2-1 | TRBV18 | CASSGALGSGANEQFF | TGTGCCAGCTCAGGCGCTTTGGGTAGCGGGGCTAATGAGCAGTTCTTC
TRBD1 | once | TRBJ1-2 | TRBV30 | CAWRRDSNYGYTF | TGTGCCTGGAGACGGGACAGCAACTATGGCTACACCTTC
NA | few | TRBJ1-6 | TRBV29-1 | CSVDMTGDGSPLHF | TGCAGCGTTGATATGACAGGCGATGGTTCACCCCTCCACTTT